Listed below are T cell receptor beta chains from one sample, sequenced in a study of blood T cell repertoires in COVID-19. Clones were sequenced by immunoSEQ multiplex PCR, and TCRdb holds only the in-frame ones, with some missing. This sample carries around 250,000 clones, 82% of them seen once, and the ten largest clones take about 5%. Material: PBMCs or T cells enriched from blood (not recorded which). Receptors were obtained from a man aged 35 to 55 who had been exposed to COVID-19. The CDR3 runs from the conserved cysteine through the conserved F or W. The order of the fields is V gene, D gene, J gene, clone size, CDR3 protein, CDR3 DNA. A D gene is named only where the DNA matches it firmly. The size of a clone is reported for some rows only, either as once, few or many, or as a class for expanded clones.

>TRBV29-1|-|TRBJ1-2|-
CSGREGGDYGYTF
TGCAGCGGTCGCGAGGGAGGGGACTATGGCTACACCTTC
>TRBV5-1|-|TRBJ1-2|-
CASSLNPGQSLYGYTF
TGCGCCAGCAGCCTCAATCCCGGACAGTCCCTCTATGGCTACACCTTC
>TRBV10-3|TRBD2|TRBJ2-3|once
CAISSLAGGNTDTQYF
TGTGCCATCAGTTCACTAGCGGGAGGGAACACAGATACGCAGTATTTT
>TRBV6-5|-|TRBJ1-2|few
CASSPRPGPGYTF
TGTGCCAGCAGCCCCCGGCCAGGCCCTGGCTACACCTTC
>TRBV27|-|TRBJ1-1|-
CASSLRAGQTEAFF
TGTGCCAGCAGTTTAAGGGCAGGGCAAACTGAAGCTTTCTTT
>TRBV5-1|TRBD1|TRBJ2-2|-
CASSHNGQGNTGELFF
TGCGCCAGCAGCCATAATGGACAGGGAAACACCGGGGAGCTGTTTTTT
>TRBV10-3|TRBD2|TRBJ2-3|-
CAISAGLAEVTQYF
TGTGCCATCTCAGCCGGACTAGCGGAGGTAACGCAGTATTTT
>TRBV7-6|-|TRBJ2-1|once
CASSSLVNSYNEQFF
TGTGCCAGCAGCAGCCTAGTTAACTCCTACAATGAGCAGTTCTTC
>TRBV6-5|TRBD2|TRBJ2-7|-
CASSLSSGRVDEQYF
TGTGCCAGCAGTCTTTCTAGCGGGAGAGTTGACGAGCAGTACTTC
>TRBV4-2|TRBD1|TRBJ1-2|few
CASSQDLDRGLGGYTF
TGTGCCAGCAGCCAAGACCTGGACAGGGGGCTGGGTGGCTACACCTTC
>TRBV27|TRBD2|TRBJ2-7|-
CASSLRLAGGEQYF
TGTGCCAGCAGTTTACGACTAGCGGGAGGCGAGCAGTACTTC
>TRBV11-3|-|TRBJ2-1|-
CASSPVARGEQFF
TGTGCCAGCAGCCCAGTCGCCCGAGGTGAGCAGTTCTTC
>TRBV6-1|-|TRBJ1-1|few
CASSEFFLRQDEAFF
TGTGCCAGCAGTGAATTCTTCTTAAGACAGGATGAAGCTTTCTTT
>TRBV4-2|-|TRBJ1-3|-
CASSQTSLLSTIYF
TGTGCCAGCAGCCAAACGAGCCTATTAAGCACCATATATTTT
>TRBV7-2|TRBD2|TRBJ2-1|-
CASSLAGRTSGLNEQFF
TGTGCCAGCAGCTTAGCGGGGAGGACTAGCGGGTTGAATGAGCAGTTCTTC
>TRBV28|-|TRBJ2-2|-
CASIEGNTGELFF
TGTGCCAGCATAGAGGGGAACACCGGGGAGCTGTTTTTT
>TRBV11-2|-|TRBJ2-7|-
CASSRPGTLGNEQYF
TGTGCCAGCAGTCGACCGGGAACCCTCGGGAACGAGCAGTACTTC
>TRBV5-5|-|TRBJ1-4|-
CASSLSGGDNEKLFF
TGTGCCAGCAGCTTGTCTGGGGGCGATAATGAAAAACTGTTTTTT
>TRBV3-1/TRBV3-2|TRBD1|TRBJ1-2|-
CASSRDQGANGYTF
TGTGCCAGCAGCCGCGACCAGGGGGCGAATGGCTACACCTTC
>TRBV5-1|-|TRBJ1-2|-
CASRPLQIDYGYTF
TGCGCCAGCAGACCTTTACAGATCGATTATGGCTACACCTTC
>TRBV30|TRBD2|TRBJ2-1|-
CAWSRQTSGGDEQFF
TGTGCCTGGAGTCGACAGACTAGCGGGGGCGATGAGCAGTTCTTC
>TRBV9|TRBD1|TRBJ1-3|-
CASSARGDLSGNTIYF
TGTGCCAGCAGCGCCAGGGGGGATCTCTCTGGAAACACCATATATTTT
>TRBV25-1|TRBD1|TRBJ2-7|-
CASSDWTGGAGEQYF
TGTGCCAGCAGTGATTGGACAGGGGGCGCGGGGGAGCAGTACTTC
>TRBV6-5|TRBD1|TRBJ1-1|once
CAIREQGMNTEAFF
TGTGCCATCCGGGAACAGGGGATGAACACTGAAGCTTTCTTT
>TRBV5-5|-|TRBJ1-1|-
CASSLSPGRVNTEAFF
TGTGCCAGCAGCTTGTCCCCAGGCAGGGTGAACACTGAAGCTTTCTTT
>TRBV2|-|TRBJ1-5|-
CASSVQVHQPQHF
TGTGCCAGCAGTGTACAGGTCCATCAGCCCCAGCATTTT
>TRBV18|TRBD1|TRBJ1-6|-
CASSTGESSYNSPLHF
TGTGCCAGCTCAACAGGGGAGAGCTCCTATAATTCACCCCTCCACTTT
>TRBV27|-|TRBJ2-1|-
CASRLLNDNEQFF
TGTGCCAGCAGGCTACTTAATGACAATGAGCAGTTCTTC
>TRBV5-1|-|TRBJ1-6|-
CASQPGGLNSPLHF
TGCGCCAGTCAACCGGGGGGCCTAAATTCACCCCTCCACTTT
>TRBV18|TRBD1|TRBJ1-5|-
CASSPTGTGLSRGQPQHF
TGTGCCAGCTCACCGACCGGGACAGGCCTATCTCGGGGTCAGCCCCAGCATTTT
>TRBV10-3|TRBD2|TRBJ2-7|-
CAIRQQLTSGSASEQYF
TGTGCCATCAGACAACAACTTACTAGCGGGAGTGCTTCCGAGCAGTACTTC
>TRBV24-1|-|TRBJ1-5|-
CATSDRQVGQPQHF
TGTGCCACCAGTGACCGACAGGTGGGTCAGCCCCAGCATTTT
>TRBV9|-|TRBJ2-7|-
CASSGGGTYEQYF
TGTGCCAGCAGCGGTGGCGGAACCTACGAGCAGTACTTC
>TRBV30|-|TRBJ1-4|-
CAWRGQGTNEKLFF
TGTGCCTGGAGGGGGCAGGGCACTAATGAAAAACTGTTTTTT
>TRBV7-2|TRBD2|TRBJ2-7|-
CASSHSLAGGQDYEQYF
TGTGCCAGCAGCCACTCTTTGGCGGGAGGGCAAGACTACGAGCAGTACTTC
>TRBV3-1/TRBV3-2|-|TRBJ1-5|-
CASSQGQVGQPQHF
TGTGCCAGCAGCCAAGGACAGGTGGGGCAGCCCCAGCATTTT
>TRBV9|TRBD1|TRBJ1-1|-
CASSLSSGGEAFF
TGTGCCAGCAGCCTGAGCTCAGGGGGGGAAGCTTTCTTT
>TRBV24-1|TRBD1|TRBJ1-1|-
CATTRTGSIGEAFF
TGTGCCACCACTCGGACAGGGTCTATTGGTGAAGCTTTCTTT
>TRBV7-9|TRBD1|TRBJ1-6|-
CASSLVQGDSPLHF
TGTGCCAGCAGCTTAGTCCAGGGGGATTCACCCCTCCACTTT
>TRBV10-1|-|TRBJ1-6|-
CAGPGYNSPLHF
TGCGCCGGGCCAGGGTATAATTCACCCCTCCACTTT
>TRBV19|TRBD1|TRBJ1-6|-
CASSKDRVVDSPLHF
TGTGCCAGTAGTAAGGACAGGGTTGTTGATTCACCCCTCCACTTT
>TRBV3-1/TRBV3-2|TRBD2|TRBJ2-3|-
CASSPASGPTDTQYF
TGTGCCAGCAGCCCCGCTAGCGGGCCCACAGATACGCAGTATTTT
>TRBV11-2|-|TRBJ2-7|-
CASSHRLVASEQYF
TGTGCCAGCAGCCATCGGTTAGTAGCATCCGAGCAGTACTTC
>TRBV27|-|TRBJ1-5|-
CASSSMPAGEPQHF
TGTGCCAGCAGTTCCATGCCCGCAGGGGAGCCCCAGCATTTT
>TRBV7-6|-|TRBJ2-7|-
CASSVSPGKQTYF
TGTGCCAGCAGCGTTAGTCCCGGGAAACAGACGTACTTC
>TRBV5-1|-|TRBJ1-3|-
CASSPTPDSSGSTIYF
TGCGCCAGCAGCCCCACCCCTGATAGCTCTGGAAGCACCATATATTTT
>TRBV2|-|TRBJ2-7|-
CASSVGQPLGQYF
TGTGCCAGCAGTGTTGGACAACCACTGGGGCAGTACTTC
>TRBV5-6|-|TRBJ2-1|-
CASSFLRNEQFF
TGTGCCAGCAGCTTTCTGCGCAATGAGCAGTTCTTC
>TRBV11-2|-|TRBJ2-1|few
CASRRTDNEQFF
TGTGCCAGCAGACGAACTGACAATGAGCAGTTCTTC
>TRBV24-1|-|TRBJ2-3|-
CATSSPGTDTQYF
TGTGCCACCAGTTCCCCGGGCACAGATACGCAGTATTTT
>TRBV5-4|TRBD2|TRBJ2-7|-
CASSGGLAGGDYEQYF
TGTGCCAGCAGTGGGGGACTAGCGGGAGGGGATTACGAGCAGTACTTC
>TRBV12-5|-|TRBJ1-5|-
CASGPGYSNQPQHF
TGTGCTAGTGGACCGGGATATAGCAATCAGCCCCAGCATTTT
>TRBV7-9|-|TRBJ1-2|once
CASSSQGKYGYTF
TGTGCCAGCAGTTCACAGGGAAAGTATGGCTACACCTTC
>TRBV18|-|TRBJ1-2|-
CASSPDSNYGYTF
TGTGCCAGCTCACCTGACAGTAACTATGGCTACACCTTC
>TRBV7-9|TRBD2|TRBJ2-1|many
CASSFTAGVLAEQFF
TGTGCCAGCAGCTTCACAGCGGGAGTTCTTGCCGAGCAGTTCTTC
>TRBV5-1|-|TRBJ1-1|-
CASSWGVENTEAFF
TGCGCCAGCAGCTGGGGGGTCGAGAACACTGAAGCTTTCTTT